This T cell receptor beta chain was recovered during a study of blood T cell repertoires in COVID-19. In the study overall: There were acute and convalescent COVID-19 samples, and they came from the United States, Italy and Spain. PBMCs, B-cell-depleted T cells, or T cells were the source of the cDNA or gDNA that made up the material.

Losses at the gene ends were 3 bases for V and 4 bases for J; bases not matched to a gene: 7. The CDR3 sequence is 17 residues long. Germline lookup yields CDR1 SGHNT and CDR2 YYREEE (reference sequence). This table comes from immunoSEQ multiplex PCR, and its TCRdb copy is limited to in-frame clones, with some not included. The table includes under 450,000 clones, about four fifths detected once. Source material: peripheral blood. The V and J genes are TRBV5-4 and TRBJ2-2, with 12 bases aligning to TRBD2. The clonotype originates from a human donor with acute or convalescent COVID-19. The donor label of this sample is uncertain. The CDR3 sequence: CASSSRTSGIGTGELFF. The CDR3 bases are TGTGCCAGCAGCTCCCGGACTAGCGGGATCGGCACCGGGGAGCTGTTTTTT.